The T cell receptor beta chain described here comes from a study of OX40 agonist ivuxolimab in advanced cancers. Study-level points and caveats: Relative to CD4+, CD8+ T cells held more expanded clones on average.

The table came from immunoSEQ multiplex PCR; TCRdb's copy has only in-frame clones and leaves some out. Altogether 85,000 or so clones are present, just over 85% being singletons, with the ten largest covering roughly 2%. This clone came up once. The antigen remains undetermined. Excluded were patients having autoimmune disease history or systemic immunosuppression. The sequences come from CD4+ or CD8+ T cells sorted from blood, collected in a trial of the OX40 agonist ivuxolimab. This receptor was identified in an adult with an advanced solid tumor such as melanoma, head and neck, liver or kidney cancer.

This chain's CDR3 is CASSSTLLGGEQFF. The CDR3 bases are TGTGCCAGCAGCTCGACACTTTTGGGGGGGGAGCAGTTCTTC. The chain links TRBV7-9 to TRBJ2-1, with 7 bases identical to TRBD2. Trimming removed 4 bases from V and 10 bases from J; junction bases left unmatched: 10. Germline V gene lookup returns CDR1 SEHNR and CDR2 FQNEAQ (reference sequence). CDR3 length: 14 amino acids.